This is a list of T cell receptor beta chains from one sample in a study of blood T cell repertoires in COVID-19. Using immunoSEQ multiplex PCR, the repertoire was profiled, and TCRdb retains in-frame clones only, with some absent. The table records roughly 150,000 clones, roughly 88% of them present only once. Sequenced: peripheral blood. These TCRs come from a young man with acute or convalescent COVID-19. Each CDR3 is given with its conserved first and last residue. The order of the fields is CDR3 protein, V gene, J gene.

CDR3 protein: CASSQDVRGTDTQYF
V gene: TRBV14
J gene: TRBJ2-3

CDR3 protein: CAIRGSDRESGANVLTF
V gene: TRBV10-3
J gene: TRBJ2-6

CDR3 protein: CASSQDQRGRGYTF
V gene: TRBV4-1
J gene: TRBJ1-2

CDR3 protein: CASSMIQGVLEKLFF
V gene: TRBV7-9
J gene: TRBJ1-4

CDR3 protein: CASSDGQGSNQPQHF
V gene: TRBV5-4
J gene: TRBJ1-5

CDR3 protein: CASSSPRTAQETQYF
V gene: TRBV5-1
J gene: TRBJ2-5

CDR3 protein: CASSLGAGWGAFF
V gene: TRBV12-3/TRBV12-4
J gene: TRBJ1-1

CDR3 protein: CSVGQGVPGNTIYF
V gene: TRBV29-1
J gene: TRBJ1-3

CDR3 protein: CASSRTGYDTEAFF
V gene: TRBV6-5
J gene: TRBJ1-1

CDR3 protein: CASDETLDSNQPQHF
V gene: TRBV2
J gene: TRBJ1-5

CDR3 protein: CASSPGLLLNTEAFF
V gene: TRBV9
J gene: TRBJ1-1

CDR3 protein: CASSLSASGVLETQYF
V gene: TRBV7-2
J gene: TRBJ2-5

CDR3 protein: CATSDASGPSTDTQYF
V gene: TRBV24-1
J gene: TRBJ2-3

CDR3 protein: CASSLGRAQETQYF
V gene: TRBV7-7
J gene: TRBJ2-5